What follows are 32 T cell receptor beta chains derived from one specimen sequenced in a study of cytomegalovirus exposure and HLA in healthy donors. The PCR ran on 60 Vbeta and 13 Jbeta primers. TCRdb keeps only in-frame clones here, not all; method: immunoSEQ multiplex PCR. Its clone listing holds roughly 60,000 clones. Input material: PBMCs. The receptors derive from a woman between 18 and 30 years old in good health and CMV-seronegative.

This chain uses TRBV13 with TRBJ1-2, with 9 bases fitting TRBD1. The CDR3 has 15 amino acids. V lost 5 bases to trimming and J lost 5 bases; unmatched junction nucleotides: 9. Germline assignment: CDR1 PRHDT and CDR2 FYEKMQ (reference sequence). CDR3 sequence (DNA): TGTGCCAGCAGCCGGAGAGGACAGGGGTTATATGGCTACACCTTC. It translates to CASSRRGQGLYGYTF.

The genes are TRBV4-1 and TRBJ2-1; TRBD2 agrees at 7 bases. The J segment lost 6 bases and the V segment lost 1 base, leaving 18 bases of the junction unmatched. The V gene's germline CDR1 is MGHRA and CDR2 YSYEKL. The CDR3 totals 19 residues. In DNA, the CDR3 is TGCGCCAGCAGCCAAGCAATCGTTTATGGAAAAGCGGGGTTCAATGAGCAGTTCTTC. It encodes CASSQAIVYGKAGFNEQFF.

This chain links TRBV7-2 with TRBJ1-2, with D unresolved. V dropped 3 bases and J dropped 2 bases, with 7 bases sitting between them. The CDR3 sequence is 13 residues long. Germline V gene data show CDR1 as SGHTA and CDR2 as FQGNSA. This chain's CDR3 is CASSFTENYGYTF. The CDR3, as DNA: TGTGCCAGCAGCTTTACAGAGAACTATGGCTACACCTTC. Drawing the rest from reference TRBV7-2 and TRBJ1-2, the complete variable domain is GAGVSQSPSNKVTEKGKDVELRCDPISGHTALYWYRQSLGQGLEFLIYFQGNSAPDKSGLPSDRFSAERTGGSVSTLTIQRTQQEDSAVYLCASSFTENYGYTFGSGTRLTVV.

The V gene is TRBV5-1, the J gene TRBJ1-1, with D perhaps TRBD1 (6 bases). Germline-derived CDR1 and CDR2 are SGHRS and YFSETQ. V shed 3 bases and J shed 3 bases, with 21 bases lying between them. CDR3 size: 17 residues. CDR3 sequence reads: CASSWGPGFIGDTEAFF. The CDR3 DNA sequence: TGCGCCAGCAGCTGGGGGCCCGGGTTTATCGGAGACACTGAAGCTTTCTTT.

The genes are TRBV7-2 and TRBJ2-1, with D perhaps TRBD2 (6 bases). Germline V CDR1 and CDR2: SGHTA, FQGNSA. The CDR3 runs 14 residues. The V end was cut by 1 base, the J end by 13 bases, with 17 bases between. This CDR3 is CASSLGGGSRIQFF. The CDR3 nucleotides are TGTGCCAGCAGCTTAGGAGGAGGGAGCCGAATCCAGTTCTTC.

This rearrangement joins TRBV6-5 to TRBJ2-7, with D perhaps TRBD1 or TRBD2 (6 bases each). V dropped 10 bases and J dropped 0 bases, with 19 bases sitting between them. The CDR3 spans 15 residues. Germline CDR1 reads MNHEY; CDR2 reads SVGAGI. CDR3 in DNA: TGTGCCACCAGGGGAGGCGCTTCTCTCTCCTACGAGCAGTACTTC. Translated, it gives CATRGGASLSYEQYF.

The chain carries TRBV5-1 and TRBJ2-2; 8 bases match TRBD1. CDR1 SGHRS and CDR2 YFSETQ come from the germline V gene. This CDR3 region has 12 residues. CDR3 residues: CIGQGWTGELFF. The CDR3 DNA follows: TGCATCGGACAGGGTTGGACCGGGGAGCTGTTTTTT.

V gene TRBV5-1 combines with J gene TRBJ1-1; 10 nucleotides match TRBD1. V lost 4 bases and J lost 7; bases outside the gene matches: 10. From germline, CDR1 is SGHRS and CDR2 YFSETQ. The CDR3 has 15 amino acids. In nucleotides, the CDR3 is TGCGCCAGCAGCGCGGGACAGGGGAAAGACTTTGAAGCTTTCTTT. This gives the protein CASSAGQGKDFEAFF.

The genes are TRBV5-6 and TRBJ2-3, with 9 positions matching TRBD2. Germline lookup yields CDR1 SGHDT and CDR2 YYEEEE. V lost 5 bases, J lost 4 bases, and 17 bases stayed unmatched. The CDR3 has 18 residues. The CDR3, as DNA: TGTGCCAGCAGACCGCCTAGCGGGGAACCCGAAGGAGCAGATACGCAGTATTTT. As protein: CASRPPSGEPEGADTQYF.

V usage is TRBV5-4 and J usage is TRBJ2-3; TRBD2 aligns across 7 bases. CDR3 length equals 15 residues. J was trimmed by 6 bases and V by 2 bases; bases with no gene match: 9. Germline CDR1 and CDR2: SGHNT and YYREEE (reference sequence). CDR3 in DNA: TGTGCCAGCAGCTTACCGGGACTATCAGCGGATACGCAGTATTTT. Amino acids: CASSLPGLSADTQYF. Full variable domain (rest looked up from reference TRBV5-4 and TRBJ2-3): ETGVTQSPTHLIKTRGQQVTLRCSSQSGHNTVSWYQQALGQGPQFIFQYYREEENGRGNFPPRFSGLQFPNYSSELNVNALELDDSALYLCASSLPGLSADTQYFGPGTRLTVL.

V and J are TRBV28 and TRBJ2-1; 9 nucleotides align to TRBD1. This CDR3 is built from 15 residues. Germline V gene sequence: CDR1 MDHEN, CDR2 SYDVKM. V was clipped by 7 bases and J by 11 bases; unmatched bases: 15. In DNA, the CDR3 is TGTGCCAGCATCTCCGGGACAGGGTCCCTCGAGAAGCAGTTCTTC. It yields the protein CASISGTGSLEKQFF.

The genes are TRBV25-1 and TRBJ1-4; D is unclear. The CDR3 extends over 14 amino acids. Germline V lookup: CDR1 MGHDK, CDR2 SYGVNS. V shed 4 bases and J shed 3 bases, with 9 bases lying between them. The DNA of the CDR3 is TGTGCCAGCAGTGGGCCCATGCCTAATGAAAAACTGTTTTTT. It specifies CASSGPMPNEKLFF.

The rearrangement uses TRBV19 and TRBJ2-3; D uncertain. Germline assignment: CDR1 LNHDA and CDR2 SQIVND (reference sequence). The CDR3 is made up of 14 amino acids. The germline V and J ends were trimmed by 5 bases and 1 base, with 10 bases remaining between them. The DNA for the CDR3 is TGTGCCAGTAGTCCCCCCCTACGCACAGATACGCAGTATTTT. The encoded protein is CASSPPLRTDTQYF.

The chain employs TRBV7-9 and TRBJ2-2; tentatively, D is TRBD2 (7 bases). CDR1 and CDR2 from the germline V gene are SEHNR and FQNEAQ (reference sequence). The V end was cut by 4 bases, the J end by 0 bases, with 15 bases between. CDR3 length: 17 residues. The CDR3 DNA is TGTGCCAGCAGCTGTCACCGCGGGGGCGCGAACACCGGGGAGCTGTTTTTT. Protein: CASSCHRGGANTGELFF.

J is TRBJ2-1 and V is TRBV6-5; TRBD1 aligns across 8 bases. Germline values: CDR1 MNHEY, CDR2 SVGAGI. This CDR3 region has 15 residues. Germline trimming cut 5 bases from V and 6 bases from J; bases unmatched to any gene: 9. Written as DNA, the CDR3 is TGTGCCAGCAGTCCCTCGACAGGGGCGAGCAATGAGCAGTTCTTC. This gives the protein CASSPSTGASNEQFF.

The J gene is TRBJ1-1, the V gene TRBV6-1, with a possible D match to TRBD1 (6 bases). Trimming shortened V by 7 bases and J by 4 bases, and 16 bases separated the two germline ends. The CDR3 spans 14 residues. Looked up from germline, CDR1 is MNHNS and CDR2 is SASEGT. The CDR3 loop reads CASMIGGASTEAFF. CDR3 nucleotide sequence: TGTGCCAGCATGATCGGGGGGGCTAGCACTGAAGCTTTCTTT.

The chain combines TRBV25-1 with TRBJ2-7, with D unclear. Deletions cut 3 bases from V and 0 bases from J, with 12 bases between. The CDR3 loop spans 15 amino acids. Per germline, CDR1 MGHDK and CDR2 SYGVNS. CDR3 bases: TGTGCCAGCAGTGACCGTACCCCGAGCTCCTACGAGCAGTACTTC. Translated: CASSDRTPSSYEQYF.

This chain connects TRBV13 to TRBJ1-2; 12 nucleotides align to TRBD1. CDR1 is PRHDT and CDR2 is FYEKMQ in the germline V gene (reference sequence). Trimming at V came to 5 bases and at J to 3 bases, leaving 10 bases not matched to a gene. The CDR3 contains 17 residues. The CDR3 loop reads CASSPTGTGGSDYGYTF. The CDR3 DNA is TGTGCCAGCAGCCCAACCGGGACAGGGGGCTCTGACTATGGCTACACCTTC.

The chain employs TRBV29-1 and TRBJ1-2; no clear D gene. CDR3 length: 12 residues. Germline CDR1 reads SQVTM; CDR2 reads ANQGSEA. The V gene lost 4 bases and the J gene lost 7 bases, with 13 bases spanning the gap. CDR3 loop: CSVVRIHCGYTF. CDR3 DNA sequence: TGCAGCGTTGTTCGAATCCACTGTGGCTACACCTTC.

The chain recombines TRBV18 with TRBJ2-5; 9 bases are shared with TRBD1. The germline CDR1 and CDR2 sequences are KGHSH and LQKENI. CDR3 length equals 15 residues. J lost 5 bases, V lost 4 bases, and 8 bases had no gene match. The CDR3 sequence: CASSRVQGALETQYF. Written as DNA, the CDR3 is TGTGCCAGCTCACGCGTACAGGGGGCTCTGGAGACCCAGTACTTC.

This chain's CDR3 is CSVVIRSGFNGYTF. The CDR3 bases are TGCAGCGTTGTAATCAGGTCGGGGTTCAATGGCTACACCTTC. V and J are TRBV29-1 and TRBJ1-2; D is undetermined. The CDR3 has 14 residues. Looked up from germline, CDR1 is SQVTM and CDR2 is ANQGSEA. V was cut by 4 bases and J by 6 bases, with 18 bases left in between.

The gene calls are TRBV5-6 and TRBJ1-1; possible D gene TRBD1, 6 bases. The V end was cut by 6 bases, the J end by 2 bases, with 11 bases between. The CDR3 consists of 13 residues. The germline V gene encodes CDR1 SGHDT and CDR2 YYEEEE. The CDR3 loop is CASKGGGNTEAFF. The CDR3 DNA reads as TGTGCCAGCAAGGGAGGGGGAAACACTGAAGCTTTCTTT.

The chain couples TRBV28 to TRBJ2-5, with TRBD2 matching over 12 bases. Germline CDR1 and CDR2: MDHEN and SYDVKM. V gave up 2 bases and J gave up 3 bases; unmatched junction bases: 7. The CDR3 covers 17 residues. CDR3 region: CASSLELAGGTEETQYF. CDR3 sequence (DNA): TGTGCCAGCAGTTTAGAACTAGCGGGAGGTACGGAAGAGACCCAGTACTTC.

The chain recombines TRBV5-5 with TRBJ1-2; 8 nucleotides agree with TRBD1. Germline CDR1 is SGHKS and CDR2 is YYEKEE (reference sequence). The CDR3 extends over 15 amino acids. V dropped 4 bases and J dropped 14; count of bases not matched to a gene: 19. CDR3 residues: CASSLPGQGGYMETF. For the CDR3, the DNA is TGTGCCAGCAGCCTTCCCGGACAGGGCGGTTACATGGAGACCTTC.

The chain links TRBV19 to TRBJ1-2, with 10 bases lining up with TRBD1. V was clipped by 2 bases and J by 3 bases; unmatched bases: 6. The germline CDR1 and CDR2 sequences are LNHDA and SQIVND (reference sequence). There are 16 residues in the CDR3. The CDR3 protein is CASSISWGQGYYGYTF. CDR3 coding DNA: TGTGCCAGTAGTATAAGTTGGGGACAGGGGTACTATGGCTACACCTTC.

This rearrangement joins TRBV18 to TRBJ2-5; D is unresolved. CDR1 is KGHSH, CDR2 LQKENI, per germline. V was trimmed by 6 bases and J by 1 base, leaving 9 bases between them. The CDR3 contains 13 residues. The CDR3 bases are TGTGCCAGCTCTAGCTCCTTCCAAGAGACCCAGTACTTC. Its translation is CASSSSFQETQYF.

The gene calls are TRBV4-1 and TRBJ2-7; 11 bases fit TRBD2. The V gene end was trimmed by 2 bases and the J gene end by 2 bases; junction bases not matched to a gene: 5. CDR3 length: 16 residues. Germline V CDR1 and CDR2: MGHRA, YSYEKL. The CDR3 here is CASSQSLAGGAYEQYF. The CDR3 nucleotides are TGCGCCAGCAGCCAATCTCTAGCGGGAGGCGCCTACGAGCAGTACTTC.

The V gene is TRBV19, the J gene TRBJ1-1, with 7 bases aligning to TRBD1. V lost 4 bases to trimming and J lost 3 bases; unmatched junction nucleotides: 5. Germline-derived CDR1 and CDR2 are LNHDA and SQIVND (reference sequence). The CDR3 has 14 residues. The CDR3 coding sequence is TGTGCCAGTAGTAGGGGGACAGACCACACTGAAGCTTTCTTT. It yields the protein CASSRGTDHTEAFF.

The chain carries TRBV5-1 and TRBJ2-1; 8 bases are a match to TRBD2. Per the germline V gene, CDR1 is SGHRS and CDR2 is YFSETQ. J lost 10 bases, V lost 2 bases, and 8 bases had no gene match. The CDR3 runs 14 residues. CDR3 coding DNA: TGCGCCAGCAGCTTTAGCGGGGCTGGAGCCGAGCAGTTCTTC. Amino acid sequence: CASSFSGAGAEQFF. Supplemented by reference TRBV5-1 and TRBJ2-1, the full variable domain reads KAGVTQTPRYLIKTRGQQVTLSCSPISGHRSVSWYQQTPGQGLQFLFEYFSETQRNKGNFPGRFSGRQFSNSRSEMNVSTLELGDSALYLCASSFSGAGAEQFFGPGTRLTVL.

V usage is TRBV9 and J usage is TRBJ2-7; possibly TRBD1 for D (5 bases). CDR3 length: 14 residues. The V end was cut by 2 bases, the J end by 5 bases, with 14 bases between. Germline V gene lookup returns CDR1 SGDLS and CDR2 YYNGEE. The CDR3 nucleotides read TGTGCCAGCAGCGTCGACTCAGGGTACAACGAGCAGTACTTC. It translates to CASSVDSGYNEQYF.

The chain carries TRBV28 and TRBJ1-2; D possibly corresponds to TRBD1 (5 bases). CDR1 and CDR2 (germline): MDHEN, SYDVKM. Trimming took 4 bases from V and 1 from J, leaving 7 bases between them. The CDR3 is made up of 13 amino acids. Here the CDR3 DNA reads TGTGCCAGCAGTTCACAGGATAACTATGGCTACACCTTC. As protein: CASSSQDNYGYTF.

The chain recombines TRBV6-6 with TRBJ1-1; D not resolved. CDR1 is MNHNY and CDR2 is SVGAGI in the germline V gene (reference sequence). The CDR3 loop spans 13 amino acids. V lost 2 bases to trimming and J lost 6 bases, with 10 bases between them. As DNA, the CDR3 is TGTGCCAGCAGTTACCCTGAGGGCCCTGAAGCTTTCTTT. The encoded protein is CASSYPEGPEAFF.